Included here is one T cell receptor (beta chain) sequence, with context. The clone's antigen remains unknown. No much larger clone is present one base from it, and per-base qualities are unavailable. The data stem from a study of blood T cell repertoires in COVID-19 (dated by TCRdb to about 2020). As for the study more broadly: Samples covering the acute and convalescent phases of COVID-19 were provided by collaborators in the United States, Italy and Spain. A de-identified subject ID, COVID-19 status, age in years and sex were almost always included in the sample metadata. The samples were drawn from two sources: the first 160 participants of the ongoing ImmuneRACE study, and 950 to 1,500 subjects contributed by 6 global collaborators. Subjects who had been exposed to COVID-19, were actively infected with it, or had recovered from it provided the deeply sampled blood TCRbeta repertoires that made up the dataset. The prospective study material was composed of cDNA or gDNA derived from T cells, B-cell-depleted T cells, or PBMCs. The repertoires were made available in a free public database intended to serve as a resource for research on the immune response to SARS-CoV-2. Where HLA class I and class II types were available, the types were taken from metadata supplied by the sample provider, not from assay-based typing.

The immunoSEQ Assay, a bias-controlled multiplex PCR, was used to amplify TCRbeta CDR3 regions from genomic DNA. On the authors' methods: Nucleated cell counts per sample were estimated from amplification of reference gene primers within the assay. To quantify the absolute abundance of each unique TCRbeta CDR3 rearrangement, sequence reads were collapsed and filtered. Productive Simpson clonality was computed per sample as the square root of Simpson's diversity index over productive rearrangements. The immuneACCESS repertoire file appears here via TCRdb, limited to in-frame rearrangements. These files lack a portion of the clones; in checked studies, under half of the deficit traces to unresolved V genes, and the cause of the others is not known. That table supplies the V and J calls and clone size; D and trimming were determined from the DNA. The sample table lists some 170,000 clones, almost 80% of them with a count of one. In total, the top ten clones hold roughly a sixth of the sample.

In the prospective study, participants were roughly 18 to 95 years old, resided in about two dozen geographic areas of the United States, and were enrolled through a virtual design. In the prospective study, participants were assigned to cohorts based on the clinical history participants reported in a screening survey and a study questionnaire. ImmuneRACE Cohort 3 recovered participants were defined by two consecutive negative NP/OP PCR tests, healthcare professional clearance, or symptom resolution. Each participant in the prospective study had whole blood, serum and a nasopharyngeal or oropharyngeal swab collected by mobile phlebotomists. Prospective study participants could optionally give additional blood draws and questionnaires over an approximately two-month period. Before DNA extraction, prospective study blood samples were shipped either frozen or at room temperature. Trimming takes 4 bases off V and 4 bases off J; junction bases not matched to a gene: 8. Counted from cysteine to phenylalanine, this CDR3 has 15 amino acids. Solely the CDR3 DNA is kept, with 45 bases framed from the first base. The germline V gene yields SGHRS for CDR1 and YFSETQ for CDR2.

Findings and caveats that apply to the study as a whole: The quantity of clinical and demographic metadata differed by source and by participant and was supplied without curation.

Sequencing was carried out using PBMCs or T cells enriched from blood (not recorded which). The V gene is TRBV5-1 and the J gene is TRBJ2-3; 8 junctional bases match TRBD2. The sequence came from a woman aged 50 to 65 who had recovered from COVID-19. The CDR3 sequence is CASSRTSLTPDTQYF. The bases read TGCGCCAGCAGCCGGACTAGCCTCACCCCAGATACGCAGTATTTT.